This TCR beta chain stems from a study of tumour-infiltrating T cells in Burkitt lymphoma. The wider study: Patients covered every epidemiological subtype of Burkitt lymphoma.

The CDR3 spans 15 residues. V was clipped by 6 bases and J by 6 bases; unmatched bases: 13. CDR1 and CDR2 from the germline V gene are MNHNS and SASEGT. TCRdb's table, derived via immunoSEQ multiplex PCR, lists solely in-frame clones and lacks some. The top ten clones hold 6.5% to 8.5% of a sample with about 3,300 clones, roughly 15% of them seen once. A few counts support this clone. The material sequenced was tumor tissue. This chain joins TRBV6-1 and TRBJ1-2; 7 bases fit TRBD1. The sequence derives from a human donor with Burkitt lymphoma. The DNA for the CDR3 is TGTGCCAGCAGGGCCTGGGCAGGGGGAAATAATGGCTACACCTTC. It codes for CASRAWAGGNNGYTF.